The 13 T cell receptor beta chains below come from one sample, sequenced in a study of blood T cells in healthy people across ages. PCR was performed a second time for about 6 to 12 cycles using a sample-barcoded 5' primer and a J-beta primer mix. TCRdb recomputed calls from the 5' RACE reads with MiXCR, one row per CDR3 protein. The sample lists about 570,000 distinct CDR3 sequences, about 27% occurring once. These data also formed part of another study, on T cells of mothers and their children.

The source material was blood. Every receptor here comes from a boy aged 2-9 years in good health.

The chain employs TRBV18 and TRBJ2-2, with 12 bases fitting TRBD2. This CDR3 is 17 amino acids long. Germline lookup yields CDR1 KGHSH and CDR2 LQKENI. Germline trimming cut 6 bases from V and 5 bases from J; bases unmatched to any gene: 10. The chain's CDR3 is CASSRNGLAGQTGELFF. The CDR3 DNA is TGTGCCAGCTCCCGAAACGGACTAGCGGGACAAACCGGGGAGCTGTTTTTT.

This clonotype occurred a few times. The chain is built from TRBV29-1 and TRBJ2-1; 7 bases agree with TRBD2. Trimming cost V 5 bases and J 1 base; bases outside gene matches: 8. The germline V gene has CDR1 SQVTM and CDR2 ANQGSEA. The CDR3 totals 15 residues. CDR3 sequence reads: CSVSLGLDSYNEQFF. CDR3 bases: TGCAGCGTTTCTCTTGGACTAGATTCCTACAATGAGCAGTTCTTC.

This clonotype was seen a handful of times. The V call is TRBV20-1, the J call TRBJ2-1; 14 bases map to TRBD2. With V trimmed by 3 bases and J by 6 bases, 7 bases remained unmatched. This CDR3 comprises 16 residues. Germline lookup yields CDR1 DFQATT and CDR2 SNEGSKA (reference sequence). The CDR3 DNA reads as TGCAGTGCTAGCCCGGGACTAGCGGGAGAGGCCAATGAGCAGTTCTTC. This gives the protein CSASPGLAGEANEQFF.

This chain joins TRBV29-1 and TRBJ2-3; no clear D. This CDR3 has 12 amino acids. Trimming cost V 5 bases and J 2 bases, with 8 bases left between them. The V gene's germline CDR1 is SQVTM and CDR2 ANQGSEA. The CDR3: CSVLTSTDTQYF. CDR3 nucleotides: TGCAGCGTTCTGACATCCACAGATACGCAGTATTTT.

V is TRBV12-3 or TRBV12-4 and J is TRBJ2-5; TRBD2 matches 10 bases. With 6 bases clipped from V and 5 bases from J, the junction kept 9 bases outside the gene matches. The CDR3 contains 15 residues. CDR3 protein: CASSWRLAGAETQYF. Here the CDR3 DNA reads TGTGCCAGCAGCTGGAGGCTAGCGGGAGCCGAGACCCAGTACTTC.

CDR3 residues: CASSLLSTEHYEQYF. CDR3 DNA: TGTGCCAGCAGCTTATTAAGCACAGAGCACTACGAGCAGTACTTC. The rearrangement joins TRBV7-2 to TRBJ2-7; D is unresolved. The CDR3 covers 15 residues. CDR1 is SGHTA, CDR2 FQGNSA, per germline. V was pared by 2 bases and J by 3 bases, with 14 bases between.

The chain uses TRBV6-1 and TRBJ1-1, with 8 bases fitting TRBD1. The CDR3 is 14 amino acids. Germline lookup yields CDR1 MNHNS and CDR2 SASEGT. V gave up 5 bases and J gave up 11 bases; unmatched junction bases: 13. The CDR3 DNA reads TGTGCCAGCAGTTTGCCGGACAGGGTGTGGGTGGCTTTCTTT. Its protein product is CASSLPDRVWVAFF.

This rearrangement joins TRBV7-8 to TRBJ2-1; TRBD2 might be the D (6 bases). This CDR3 has 14 residues. V lost 4 bases to trimming and J lost 5 bases, with 12 bases between them. CDR1 is SGHVS, CDR2 FQNEAQ, per germline. CDR3 amino acids: CASSSRDWDNEQFF. As DNA, the CDR3 is TGTGCCAGCAGCTCCAGGGACTGGGACAATGAGCAGTTCTTC.

V usage is TRBV4-3 and J usage is TRBJ1-1, with D maybe TRBD1 (5 bases). The CDR3 spans 15 residues. The germline V and J ends were trimmed by 2 bases and 8 bases, with 18 bases remaining between them. CDR1 LGHNA and CDR2 YSLEER come from the germline V gene. The CDR3, as DNA: TGCGCCAGCAGCCAAAGGGGCGACGGACGGAACGAAGCTTTCTTT. The encoded protein is CASSQRGDGRNEAFF.

There are a few counts of this clonotype. This rearrangement joins TRBV29-1 to TRBJ1-2; tentatively, D is TRBD1 (5 bases). Germline loops: CDR1 SQVTM, CDR2 ANQGSEA. CDR3 size: 13 residues. V lost 5 bases and J lost 6, with 16 bases in between. CDR3 region: CSVPGRGENGYTF. The CDR3 DNA reads TGCAGCGTTCCGGGACGGGGGGAGAATGGCTACACCTTC.

Comments on this clonotype: One end of the junction fails to match germline, which may point to a read error. This chain joins TRBV18 and TRBJ2-7; tentative D call: TRBD1 (6 bases). Germline CDR1 KGHSH, CDR2 LQKENI. The CDR3 is 12 residues long. CDR3 in DNA: TGTGCCAGCTCACCTGGGGAGACAGGAATAAACTTC. As protein: CASSPGETGINF.

The chain uses TRBV2 and TRBJ1-2; D is ambiguous. Trimming stripped 5 bases from V and 1 base from J, with 8 bases between. Germline V lookup: CDR1 SNHLY, CDR2 FYNNEI. The CDR3 has 13 amino acids. The CDR3 is CASSYDGNYGYTF. The CDR3 DNA sequence: TGTGCCAGCAGTTACGACGGTAACTATGGCTACACCTTC.

In this sample, this clonotype turned up a few times. The CDR3 loop is CASSTTAPYEQYF. The CDR3 DNA reads TGTGCCAGCAGCACGACAGCCCCCTACGAGCAGTACTTC. The chain couples TRBV27 to TRBJ2-7; tentatively, D is TRBD1 (5 bases). CDR1 is MNHEY and CDR2 is SMNVEV in the germline V gene (reference sequence). This CDR3 contains 13 residues. Deletions cut 6 bases from V and 2 bases from J, with 11 bases between.